What follows is one T cell receptor beta chain and its context. V lost 7 bases and J 1 base, leaving 10 bases between the germline ends. CDR3 size: 13 residues. Germline V lookup: CDR1 MNHEY, CDR2 SMNVEV (reference sequence). The sample originates from a study of PD-L1 blockade in urothelial cancer. Overall study: Patients arrived having already received 0 to 3 prior chemotherapy regimens. The median T cell count in blood samples was some 150,000.

Generated by immunoSEQ multiplex PCR, the TCRdb table keeps only in-frame clones and is missing some. The sample lists tens of thousands of clones, roughly four fifths occurring once. The material was PBMCs, obtained around atezolizumab (anti-PD-L1) treatment. The chain uses TRBV27 and TRBJ1-1; possible D gene TRBD1, 5 bases. The source of this sequence is a man between 65 and 85 years old with urothelial cancer. The CDR3 coding sequence is TGTGCCAGCAAGTGGGGGGGGAACACTGAAGCTTTCTTT. Its protein is CASKWGGNTEAFF.